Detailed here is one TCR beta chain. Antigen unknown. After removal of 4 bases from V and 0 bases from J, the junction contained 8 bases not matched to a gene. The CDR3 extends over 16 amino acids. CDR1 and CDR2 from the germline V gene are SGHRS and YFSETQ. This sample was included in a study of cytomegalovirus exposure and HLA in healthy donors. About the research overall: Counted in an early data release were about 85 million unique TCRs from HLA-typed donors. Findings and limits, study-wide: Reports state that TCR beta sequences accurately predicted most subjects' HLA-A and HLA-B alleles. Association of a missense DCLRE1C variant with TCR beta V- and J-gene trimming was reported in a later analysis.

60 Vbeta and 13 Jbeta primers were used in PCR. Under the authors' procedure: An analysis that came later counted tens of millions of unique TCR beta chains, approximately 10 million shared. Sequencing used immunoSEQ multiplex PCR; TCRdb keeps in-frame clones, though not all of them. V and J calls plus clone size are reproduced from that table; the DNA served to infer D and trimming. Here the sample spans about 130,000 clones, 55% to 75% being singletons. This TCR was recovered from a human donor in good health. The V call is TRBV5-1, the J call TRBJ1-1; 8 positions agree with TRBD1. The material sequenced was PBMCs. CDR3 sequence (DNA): TGCGCCAGCAGCCCATTTAGACAGGGGATGAACACTGAAGCTTTCTTT. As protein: CASSPFRQGMNTEAFF.